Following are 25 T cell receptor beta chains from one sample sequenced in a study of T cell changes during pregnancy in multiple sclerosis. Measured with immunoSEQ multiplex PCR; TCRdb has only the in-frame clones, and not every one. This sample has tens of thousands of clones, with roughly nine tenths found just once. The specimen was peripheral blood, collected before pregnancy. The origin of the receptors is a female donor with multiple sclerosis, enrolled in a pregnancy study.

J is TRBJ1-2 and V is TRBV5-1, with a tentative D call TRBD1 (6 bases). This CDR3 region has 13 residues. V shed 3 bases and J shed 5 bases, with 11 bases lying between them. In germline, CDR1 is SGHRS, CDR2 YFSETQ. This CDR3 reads CASSSGQGYGYTF. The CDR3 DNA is TGCGCCAGCAGCTCAGGTCAGGGGTATGGCTACACCTTC.

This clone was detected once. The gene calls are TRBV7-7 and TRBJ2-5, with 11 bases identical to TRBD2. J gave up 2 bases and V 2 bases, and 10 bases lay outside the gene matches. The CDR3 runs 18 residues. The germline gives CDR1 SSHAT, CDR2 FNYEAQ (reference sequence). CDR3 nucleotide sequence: TGTGCCAGCAGCTTACGACTAGCGGGGCCGGCGGGTCAAGAGACCCAGTACTTC. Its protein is CASSLRLAGPAGQETQYF.

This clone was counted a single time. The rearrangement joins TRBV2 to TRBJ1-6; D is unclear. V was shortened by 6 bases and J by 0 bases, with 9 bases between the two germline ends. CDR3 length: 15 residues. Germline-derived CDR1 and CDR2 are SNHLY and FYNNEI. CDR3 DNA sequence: TGTGCCAGCAGGCGGGGAACCTCCTATAATTCACCCCTCCACTTT. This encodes CASRRGTSYNSPLHF.

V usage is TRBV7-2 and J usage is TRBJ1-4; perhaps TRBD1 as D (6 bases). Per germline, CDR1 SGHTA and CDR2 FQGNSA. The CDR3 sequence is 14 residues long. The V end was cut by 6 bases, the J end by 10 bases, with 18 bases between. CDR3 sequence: CASSTRGAGGKLFF. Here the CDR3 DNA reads TGTGCCAGCAGTACGCGGGGGGCCGGGGGAAAACTGTTTTTT.

The CDR3 region is CASIPMIQGGTEAFF. In nucleotides, the CDR3 is TGTGCCAGTATACCAATGATACAGGGGGGCACTGAAGCTTTCTTT. The J gene is TRBJ1-1, the V gene TRBV19; 8 positions agree with TRBD1. With V trimmed by 7 bases and J by 4 bases, 11 bases remained unmatched. The CDR3 length is 15 residues. Looked up from germline, CDR1 is LNHDA and CDR2 is SQIVND (reference sequence).

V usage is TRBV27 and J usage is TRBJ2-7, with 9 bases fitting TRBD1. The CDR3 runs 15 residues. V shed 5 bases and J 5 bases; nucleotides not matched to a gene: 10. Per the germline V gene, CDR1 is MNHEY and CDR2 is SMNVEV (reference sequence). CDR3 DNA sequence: TGTGCCAGCAGTAGGGAGGCGGGACAGGGCGACGAGCAGTACTTC. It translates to CASSREAGQGDEQYF.

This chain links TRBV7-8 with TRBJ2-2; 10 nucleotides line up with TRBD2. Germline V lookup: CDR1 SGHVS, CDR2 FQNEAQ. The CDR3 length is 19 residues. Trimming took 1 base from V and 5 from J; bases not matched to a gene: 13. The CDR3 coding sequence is TGTGCCAGCAGCTTAGGCTGGCGCGGAGCGGGGGGGCCGACCGGGGAGCTGTTTTTT. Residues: CASSLGWRGAGGPTGELFF.

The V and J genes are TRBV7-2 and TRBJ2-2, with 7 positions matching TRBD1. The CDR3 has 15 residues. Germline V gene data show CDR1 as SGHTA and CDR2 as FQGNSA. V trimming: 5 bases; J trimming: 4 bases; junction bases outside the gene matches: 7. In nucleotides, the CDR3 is TGTGCCAGCAGCCAAAAGGACAGGTTCACCGGGGAGCTGTTTTTT. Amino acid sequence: CASSQKDRFTGELFF.

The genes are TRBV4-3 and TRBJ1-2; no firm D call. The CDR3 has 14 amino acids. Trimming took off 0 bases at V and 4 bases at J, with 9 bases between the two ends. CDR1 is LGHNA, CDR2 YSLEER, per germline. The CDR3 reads CASSQELLRYGYTF. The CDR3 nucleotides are TGCGCCAGCAGCCAAGAACTCCTCCGCTATGGCTACACCTTC.

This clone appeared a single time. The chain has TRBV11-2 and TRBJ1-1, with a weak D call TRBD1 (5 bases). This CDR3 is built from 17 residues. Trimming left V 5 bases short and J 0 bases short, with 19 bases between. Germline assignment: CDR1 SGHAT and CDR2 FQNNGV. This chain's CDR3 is CASSLRLWGGMNTEAFF. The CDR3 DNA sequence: TGTGCCAGCAGCCTCCGACTGTGGGGGGGAATGAACACTGAAGCTTTCTTT.

CDR3 protein: CASSLSAVTSYEQYF. CDR3 DNA: TGTGCCAGCAGTTTATCTGCGGTGACCTCCTACGAGCAGTACTTC. The gene calls are TRBV27 and TRBJ2-7; D gene ambiguous. Trimming shortened V by 0 bases and J by 0 bases, and 9 bases separated the two germline ends. This CDR3 contains 15 residues. CDR1 is MNHEY and CDR2 is SMNVEV in the germline V gene (reference sequence).

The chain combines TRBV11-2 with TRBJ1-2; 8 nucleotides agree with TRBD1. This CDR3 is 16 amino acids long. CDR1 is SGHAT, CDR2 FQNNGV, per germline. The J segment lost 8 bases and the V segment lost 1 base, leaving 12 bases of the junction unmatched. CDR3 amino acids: CASSLGPFTGGGGYTF. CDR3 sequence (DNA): TGTGCCAGCAGCTTAGGGCCCTTCACAGGGGGAGGAGGCTACACCTTC.

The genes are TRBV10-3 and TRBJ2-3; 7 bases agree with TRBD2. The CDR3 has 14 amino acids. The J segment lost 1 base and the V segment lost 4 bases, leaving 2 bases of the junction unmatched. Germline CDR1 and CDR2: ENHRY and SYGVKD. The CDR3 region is CAISGGGGTDTQYF. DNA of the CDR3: TGTGCCATCAGTGGTGGGGGGGGCACAGATACGCAGTATTTT.

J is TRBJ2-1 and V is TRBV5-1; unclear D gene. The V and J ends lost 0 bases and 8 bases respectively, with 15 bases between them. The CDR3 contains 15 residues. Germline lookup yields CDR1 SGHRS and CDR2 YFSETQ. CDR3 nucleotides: TGCGCCAGCAGCTTGGAGGAAGGTAGAGGCGATGAGCAGTTCTTC. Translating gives CASSLEEGRGDEQFF.

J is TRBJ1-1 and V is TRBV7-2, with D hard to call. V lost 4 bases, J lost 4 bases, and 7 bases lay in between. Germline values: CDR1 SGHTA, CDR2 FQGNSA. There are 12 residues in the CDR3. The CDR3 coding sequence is TGTGCCAGCAGCTCCAGAGGCACTGAAGCTTTCTTT. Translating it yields CASSSRGTEAFF.

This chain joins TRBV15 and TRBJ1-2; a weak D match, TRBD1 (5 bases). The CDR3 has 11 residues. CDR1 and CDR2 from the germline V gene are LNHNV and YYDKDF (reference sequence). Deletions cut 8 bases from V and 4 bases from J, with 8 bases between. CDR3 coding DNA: TGTGCCACCGGGCAGGGCTATGGCTACACCTTC. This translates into CATGQGYGYTF.

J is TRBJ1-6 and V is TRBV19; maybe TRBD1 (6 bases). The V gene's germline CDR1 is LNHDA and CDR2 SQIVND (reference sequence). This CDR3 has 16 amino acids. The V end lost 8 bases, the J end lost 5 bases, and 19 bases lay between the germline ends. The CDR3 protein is CASRLLSDRNNSPLHF. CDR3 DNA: TGTGCCAGTCGCCTCCTGTCGGACAGAAATAATTCACCCCTCCACTTT.

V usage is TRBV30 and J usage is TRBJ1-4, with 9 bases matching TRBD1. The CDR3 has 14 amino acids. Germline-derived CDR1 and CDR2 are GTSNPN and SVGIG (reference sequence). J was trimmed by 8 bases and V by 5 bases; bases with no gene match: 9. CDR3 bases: TGTGCCTGGGGCCGGGACAGGGTAGGAGAAAAACTGTTTTTT. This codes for CAWGRDRVGEKLFF.

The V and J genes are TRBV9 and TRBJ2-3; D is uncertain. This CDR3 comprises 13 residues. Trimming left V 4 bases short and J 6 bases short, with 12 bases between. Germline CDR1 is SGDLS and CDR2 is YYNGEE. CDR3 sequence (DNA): TGTGCCAGCAGCACCGAGGCCCCGGATACGCAGTATTTT. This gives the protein CASSTEAPDTQYF.

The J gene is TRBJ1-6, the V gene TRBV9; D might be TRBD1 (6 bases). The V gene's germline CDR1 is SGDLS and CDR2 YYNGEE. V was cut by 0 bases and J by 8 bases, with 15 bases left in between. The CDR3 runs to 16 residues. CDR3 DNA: TGTGCCAGCAGCGTAGATCTGGCAGGGGTCGATTCACCCCTCCACTTT. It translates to CASSVDLAGVDSPLHF. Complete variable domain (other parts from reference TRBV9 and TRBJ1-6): DSGVTQTPKHLITATGQRVTLRCSPRSGDLSVYWYQQSLDQGLQFLIQYYNGEERAKGNILERFSAQQFPDLHSELNLSSLELGDSALYFCASSVDLAGVDSPLHFGNGTRLTVT.

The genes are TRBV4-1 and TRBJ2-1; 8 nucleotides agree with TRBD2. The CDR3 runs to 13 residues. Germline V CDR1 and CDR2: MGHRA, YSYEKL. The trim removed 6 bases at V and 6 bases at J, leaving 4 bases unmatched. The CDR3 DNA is TGCGCCAGCAGGGGACTAGTGAGCAATGAGCAGTTCTTC. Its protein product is CASRGLVSNEQFF.

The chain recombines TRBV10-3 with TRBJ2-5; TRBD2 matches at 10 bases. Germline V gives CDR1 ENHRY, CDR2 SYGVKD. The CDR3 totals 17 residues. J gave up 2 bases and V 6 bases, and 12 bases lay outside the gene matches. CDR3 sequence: CAISPAPSGGAQETQYF. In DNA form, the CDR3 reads TGTGCCATCAGCCCGGCCCCCAGCGGGGGGGCACAAGAGACCCAGTACTTC.

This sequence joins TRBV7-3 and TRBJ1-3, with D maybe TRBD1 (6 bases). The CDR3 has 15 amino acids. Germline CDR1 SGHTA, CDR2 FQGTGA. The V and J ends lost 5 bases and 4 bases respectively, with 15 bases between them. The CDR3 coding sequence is TGTGCCAGCAGCGAGCAATCCGGGACAGGAAACACCATATATTTT. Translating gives CASSEQSGTGNTIYF.

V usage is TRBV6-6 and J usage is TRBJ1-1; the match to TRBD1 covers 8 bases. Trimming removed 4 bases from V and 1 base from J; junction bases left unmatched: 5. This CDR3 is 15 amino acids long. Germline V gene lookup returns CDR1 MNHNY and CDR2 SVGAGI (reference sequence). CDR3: CASSSGQGANTEAFF. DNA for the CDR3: TGTGCCAGCAGTTCCGGGCAGGGGGCGAACACTGAAGCTTTCTTT.

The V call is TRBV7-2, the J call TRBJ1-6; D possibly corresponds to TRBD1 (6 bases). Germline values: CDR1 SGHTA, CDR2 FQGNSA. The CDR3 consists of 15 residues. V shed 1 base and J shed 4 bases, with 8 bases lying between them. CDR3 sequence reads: CASSLGQVYNSPLHF. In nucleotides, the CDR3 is TGTGCCAGCAGCTTAGGACAGGTTTATAATTCACCCCTCCACTTT.